This entry describes one T cell receptor beta chain. This clonotype was seen many times. Its antigen is currently not known. Base-call qualities are not available, and no considerably larger clone is one nucleotide away. Ficoll-Paque density gradient centrifugation was used to isolate PBMCs. The junction shows trimming of 3 bases on V and 5 bases on J, plus 3 bases between the germline ends. The germline V gene (reference sequence) sets CDR1 to SGHAT and CDR2 to FQDESV. The CDR3 spans 11 residues, from the cysteine through the phenylalanine. Only CDR3 DNA is held: 33 bases, read in frame from base 1. The sample is drawn from a study of T-cell memory formation after mild COVID-19 (dated by TCRdb to about 2021). With respect to the entire study: TCR sequence clusters from the two donors were largely donor specific. In two donors, T-cell clones that expanded and contracted after mild COVID-19 were followed by sequencing TCRalpha and TCRbeta repertoires longitudinally. Two young, previously healthy adult volunteers, one female and one male, were included in the cohort.

Data came from an Illumina NovaSeq 6000. TCRalpha and TCRbeta cDNA libraries were constructed by 5'RACE with constant-segment primers, with sample barcodes and unique molecular identifiers being introduced. Trizol reagent was used to extract RNA from every sample. Library amplification was performed in two PCR steps, and a second sample barcode and Illumina TruSeq adapters were introduced in the second step. Sequencing of the libraries was done on an Illumina NovaSeq, producing 2 x 150 bp paired-end reads. From the authors' description of their analysis: Reads were demultiplexed and collapsed into UMI-guided consensus sequences with migec v1.2.7. Using mixcr v2.1.11, the UMI consensuses were aligned to TRA and TRB V and J templates and assembled into clonotypes. A clonotype was counted as expanded or contracted only when both edgeR and NoisET called the clonotype significant, with the noise models trained on biological replicates. For edgeR calls, the thresholds were a false discovery rate-adjusted p below 0.01 and a log2 fold-change of 1. PCA with hierarchical clustering of max-normalized trajectories of the 1000 most abundant clonotypes was used as exploratory dynamics analysis. Each responding clone was given a CD4 or CD8 phenotype based on the CD4+ and CD8+ repertoires, which had been sequenced separately. TCRdb trimmed the raw reads at Q25, called clones with MiXCR and kept productive beta chains. Records with the same CDR3 protein are collapsed into one entry carrying the most frequent genes and DNA. In this record, the V and J calls reflect TCRdb's handling and not the investigators' own analysis. Present in this sample are over 30,000 distinct CDR3 sequences, roughly an eighth of which were seen just once. The top ten clones comprise roughly 27% of the sample.

Study-wide conclusions, independent of this receptor: Some responding clones were found in pre-infection memory, which suggests that pre-existing cross-reactive memory T cells took part in the SARS-CoV-2 response. Contracting CD4+ clones were found mainly in CM and EM memory subsets, while CD8+ clones were enriched in EMRA. The study included only two mild cases, and larger cohorts that include severe cases with pre-infection samples were judged to be necessary. Clones contracting from day 15 to 85 had balanced CD4/CD8 phenotypes, while a second wave expanding from day 15 to 37 was biased towards CD4+. SARS-CoV-2 specificity was not confirmed for the second-wave clones peaking on day 37.

The sequence was obtained from a man between 18 and 35 years old who had mild COVID-19 (a few samples of this study predate the infection). The sample titles of this study are shuffled in the database, so cell type and time point are left out; the donor was told from shared clones. Here the chain combines TRBV11-1 and TRBJ2-3; the D gene cannot be named for sure. Sequenced material: PBMCs or a T cell subset sorted from them (not recorded which). The DNA sequence is given as TGTGCCAGCAGCTTTGGAGATACGCAGTATTTT. Translated, it gives CASSFGDTQYF.